The entry below gives a single T cell receptor (beta chain) sequence along with its context. The assay was immunoSEQ multiplex PCR, and TCRdb's table has in-frame clones only and misses some. The repertoire consists of 350,000 to 450,000 clones, with approximately 92% occurring once and the leading ten covering over 5.5%. CDR3 length equals 16 residues. CDR1 SQVTM and CDR2 ANQGSEA come from the germline V gene. Trimming left V 3 bases short and J 0 bases short, with 16 bases between. This specimen belongs to a study of control samples from healthy donors and cancer patients. Sequenced material: PBMCs. The clonotype comes from a man aged 35-49 years with head and neck cancer. The chain uses TRBV29-1 and TRBJ2-3; tentatively, D is TRBD2 (5 bases). The CDR3 loop reads CSVDLSAVTSTDTQYF. CDR3 DNA: TGCAGCGTTGATCTTAGCGCCGTTACTAGCACAGATACGCAGTATTTT.